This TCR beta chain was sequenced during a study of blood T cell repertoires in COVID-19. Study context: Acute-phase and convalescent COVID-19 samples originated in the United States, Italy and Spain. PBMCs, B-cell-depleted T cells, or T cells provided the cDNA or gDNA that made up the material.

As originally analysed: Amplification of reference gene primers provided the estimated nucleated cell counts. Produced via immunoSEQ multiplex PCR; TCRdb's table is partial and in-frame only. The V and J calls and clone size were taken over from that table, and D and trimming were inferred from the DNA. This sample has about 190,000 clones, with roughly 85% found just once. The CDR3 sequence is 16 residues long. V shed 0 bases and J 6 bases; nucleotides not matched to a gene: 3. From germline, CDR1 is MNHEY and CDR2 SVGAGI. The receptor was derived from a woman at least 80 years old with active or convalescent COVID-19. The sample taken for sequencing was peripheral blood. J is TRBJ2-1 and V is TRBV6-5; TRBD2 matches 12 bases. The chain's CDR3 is CASSYSSSGRANEQFF. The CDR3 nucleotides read TGTGCCAGCAGTTACTCCTCTAGCGGGAGGGCCAATGAGCAGTTCTTC.